The 16 T cell receptor beta chains below were found in one sample sequenced in a study of neurological immune-mediated disorders (dated by TCRdb to about 2019). Library preparation employed 5' RACE. TCRdb shows the sequencer as Illumina HiSeq 2500. TCRdb cleaned the public reads at Q25 with fastp, built clones with MiXCR and kept in-frame beta chains. Rows are combined by CDR3 protein, so each entry shows the most common genes and DNA. The sample table records under 85,000 distinct CDR3 sequences; 14% of these occur just once. Approximately 6.8% of the sample rests with the top ten. Sample: PBMCs. These receptors came from a woman aged 50 to 60 in good health.

This clonotype was seen many times. This chain links TRBV6-6 with TRBJ2-2; either TRBD1 or TRBD2 may fit D (5 bases each). The ends were cut back, 5 bases at V and 5 bases at J, with 12 bases in the middle. In germline, CDR1 is MNHNY, CDR2 SVGAGI (reference sequence). The length of the CDR3 is 14 residues. The CDR3 DNA reads TGTGCCAGCAGTCCCTCTGGGGGAACCGGGGAGCTGTTTTTT. It translates to CASSPSGGTGELFF.

The chain recombines TRBV5-1 with TRBJ1-2, with 9 bases matching TRBD1. Per the germline V gene, CDR1 is SGHRS and CDR2 is YFSETQ. The CDR3 runs 15 residues. Germline trimming cut 1 base from V and 7 bases from J; bases unmatched to any gene: 8. In DNA form, the CDR3 reads TGCGCCAGCAGCTTGCGAACAGGGGGCTCTGGTGGCTACACCTTC. Its protein is CASSLRTGGSGGYTF.

This clonotype has a count of ten or more. This chain joins TRBV20-1 and TRBJ2-2, with 9 nucleotides matching TRBD2. V gave up 4 bases and J gave up 3 bases; unmatched junction bases: 6. The CDR3 consists of 15 residues. Germline-derived CDR1 and CDR2 are DFQATT and SNEGSKA (reference sequence). For the CDR3, the DNA is TGCAGTGCTAAAGGGCTAGCGGGACACACCGGGGAGCTGTTTTTT. Its translation: CSAKGLAGHTGELFF.

In its sample, this clonotype was seen many times. The chain is built from TRBV25-1 and TRBJ1-2; the D gene is possibly TRBD1 (5 bases). Trimming left V 5 bases short and J 8 bases short, with 15 bases between. The V gene's germline CDR1 is MGHDK and CDR2 SYGVNS. This CDR3 is 13 amino acids long. CDR3 loop: CASSMTDFEGYTF. The DNA of the CDR3 is TGTGCCAGCAGTATGACAGATTTCGAAGGCTACACCTTC.

This clonotype showed up many times. The rearrangement links TRBV5-6 to TRBJ2-1, with D possibly being TRBD2 (6 bases). Deletions cut 5 bases from V and 5 bases from J, with 11 bases between. The CDR3 runs to 13 residues. Germline V CDR1 and CDR2: SGHDT, YYEEEE. The CDR3 bases are TGTGCCAGCAGATGGGGACTTAACAATGAGCAGTTCTTC. Translated, it gives CASRWGLNNEQFF.

Remarks on this clonotype: No conserved phenylalanine or tryptophan is present at the end of the CDR3, so a read error is the likely explanation. The chain uses TRBV7-6 and TRBJ1-1, with a possible D match to TRBD1 (5 bases). CDR1 and CDR2 (germline): SGHVS, FNYEAQ. V lost 5 bases and J lost 1, with 14 bases in between. This CDR3 comprises 15 residues. The CDR3 region has the DNA TGTGCCAGCAGCGCAATAGGGACGCCGAACACTGAAGCTTTCGTT. It encodes CASSAIGTPNTEAFV.

This clonotype has ten or more counts. V usage is TRBV20-1 and J usage is TRBJ2-7; no definite D call. Trimming stripped 5 bases from V and 4 bases from J, with 15 bases between. CDR3 size: 13 residues. In germline, CDR1 is DFQATT, CDR2 SNEGSKA (reference sequence). The CDR3 spells CSAWTTAEYEQYF. CDR3 sequence (DNA): TGCAGTGCTTGGACCACCGCTGAATACGAGCAGTACTTC.

The chain couples TRBV29-1 to TRBJ1-3; TRBD1 matches 10 bases. The germline V gene encodes CDR1 SQVTM and CDR2 ANQGSEA. The CDR3 contains 18 residues. After removal of 6 bases from V and 2 bases from J, the junction contained 16 bases not matched to a gene. CDR3 protein: CSVLRTGGKVTPGNTIYF. The CDR3, as DNA: TGCAGCGTACTAAGGACAGGGGGTAAAGTAACCCCTGGAAACACCATATATTTT.

This clonotype was observed at least ten times. The chain carries TRBV5-1 and TRBJ1-2; no reliable D call. This CDR3 spans 13 amino acids. The V gene lost 4 bases and the J gene lost 4 bases, with 11 bases spanning the gap. The germline CDR1 and CDR2 sequences are SGHRS and YFSETQ. Here the CDR3 reads CASSHGQSYGYTF. The CDR3 nucleotides are TGCGCCAGCAGCCATGGGCAGTCCTATGGCTACACCTTC.

This clonotype was recorded many times. Written as DNA, the CDR3 is TGCAGTGCTAGATTAGGGAACTCCTACAATGAGCAGTTCTTC. Protein sequence: CSARLGNSYNEQFF. The chain recombines TRBV20-1 with TRBJ2-1; D not certain. V gave up 2 bases and J gave up 0 bases, with 8 bases separating them. The length of the CDR3 is 14 residues. Germline values: CDR1 DFQATT, CDR2 SNEGSKA (reference sequence).

As to this clonotype: This may arise from a read error, as a much more abundant clone is one base away. The rearrangement joins TRBV27 to TRBJ2-2, with D perhaps matching TRBD2 (6 bases). The germline V gene has CDR1 MNHEY and CDR2 SMNVEV (reference sequence). CDR3 length: 15 residues. This chain's CDR3 is CANSPGEGDTGELFF. Here the CDR3 DNA reads TGTGCCAACAGTCCGGGGGAAGGGGACACCGGGGAGCTGTTTTTT.

V gene TRBV5-1 combines with J gene TRBJ2-5; tentative D call: TRBD1 (8 bases). The CDR3 length is 16 residues. Germline CDR1 and CDR2: SGHRS and YFSETQ. Trimming pared 3 bases from V and 5 bases from J, leaving 20 bases between. The CDR3: CASSSNPTGGGETQYF. The CDR3 coding sequence is TGCGCCAGCAGCTCTAACCCCACAGGGGGAGGGGAGACCCAGTACTTC.

This clonotype was seen at least ten times. The chain has TRBV28 and TRBJ2-7; D unresolved. From germline, CDR1 is MDHEN and CDR2 SYDVKM. V dropped 3 bases and J dropped 3 bases, with 18 bases sitting between them. The CDR3 consists of 16 residues. CDR3: CASSFLPGSAHYEQYF. CDR3 bases: TGTGCCAGCAGTTTCCTACCCGGGTCGGCGCACTACGAGCAGTACTTC.

The table lists this clonotype with many counts. The chain carries TRBV15 and TRBJ1-1; D is undetermined. Trimming took 1 base from V and 11 from J, leaving 11 bases between them. This CDR3 has 12 residues. The germline gives CDR1 LNHNV, CDR2 YYDKDF (reference sequence). The CDR3 sequence: CATSRADGRAFF. The CDR3 nucleotides read TGTGCCACCAGCAGAGCAGATGGTCGGGCTTTCTTT.

This clonotype was found many times. V and J are TRBV15 and TRBJ2-2; 9 bases fit TRBD2. The CDR3 covers 16 residues. The germline V gene encodes CDR1 LNHNV and CDR2 YYDKDF (reference sequence). V shed 1 base and J 6 bases; nucleotides not matched to a gene: 6. CDR3 nucleotide sequence: TGTGCCACCAGCAGAGGAGGCGGGAGGGCGGCCGGGGAGCTGTTTTTT. Translation: CATSRGGGRAAGELFF.

There are many counts of this clonotype. The chain combines TRBV7-2 with TRBJ2-1, with 7 bases fitting TRBD2. Germline CDR1 reads SGHTA; CDR2 reads FQGNSA. V gave up 2 bases and J gave up 0 bases; unmatched junction bases: 7. CDR3 length: 17 amino acids. CDR3 sequence reads: CASSLNGAGSSYNEQFF. CDR3 in DNA: TGTGCCAGCAGCTTAAACGGAGCGGGGAGCTCCTACAATGAGCAGTTCTTC.